The rows below give T cell receptor beta chains drawn from one sample of a study of molecular identifiers for immune sequencing clone quantification. MiXCR, applied by TCRdb to the PCR reads, yields one record per CDR3 protein. The table includes about 640,000 distinct CDR3 sequences, just under 20% detected once. Sequenced input: naive CD8+ T cells from blood, with Jurkat cell RNA spiked in. The receptors stem from a human donor in good health. Some libraries in this study had Jurkat cell RNA spiked in. CDR3s include the opening cysteine and the closing phenylalanine or tryptophan. D genes are given only for firm matches. Clone size is shown for a subset of rows, as once, few, many or a class of expanded clone.

j_gene,abundance,d_gene,v_gene,CDR3aa,CDR3nt
TRBJ2-4,many,.,TRBV19,CASSIDPGASSRDIQYF,TGTGCCAGTAGTATAGATCCAGGGGCATCCTCTCGGGACATTCAGTACTTC
TRBJ1-1,.,.,TRBV30,CAWSVPRQNTEAFF,TGTGCCTGGAGTGTACCCCGCCAGAACACTGAAGCTTTCTTT
TRBJ1-1,.,TRBD1,TRBV2,CASRKSGQGENTDAFF,TGTGCCAGCAGGAAAAGTGGACAGGGAGAGAACACTGACGCTTTCTTT
TRBJ2-3,few,.,TRBV1,CTSSQTSCDTDTQYF,TGCACCAGCAGCCAGACAAGTTGCGACACAGATACGCAGTATTTT
TRBJ2-1,many,TRBD1,TRBV6-2/TRBV6-3,CASSTRGQGEGEQFF,TGTGCCAGCAGTACTAGGGGACAGGGAGAGGGTGAGCAGTTCTTC
TRBJ2-6,many,.,TRBV4-3,CASSQTGTGANVLTF,TGCGCCAGCAGCCAAACAGGGACTGGGGCCAACGTCCTGACTTTC
TRBJ2-5,.,.,TRBV28,CASSLLGVPQQETQYF,TGTGCCAGCAGTTTATTAGGGGTGCCCCAGCAAGAGACCCAGTACTTC
TRBJ1-5,many,.,TRBV11-2,CASSLVGAEQPQHF,TGTGCCAGCAGCTTAGTAGGGGCGGAGCAGCCCCAGCATTTT
TRBJ1-1,many,TRBD1,TRBV7-8,CASSWEDRVEAFF,TGTGCCAGCAGCTGGGAGGACAGGGTTGAAGCTTTCTTT
TRBJ2-7,many,TRBD1,TRBV4-3,CASSQDRTGASYEQYF,TGCGCCAGCAGCCAAGACCGAACAGGGGCATCCTACGAGCAGTACTTC
TRBJ1-1,many,.,TRBV12-3/TRBV12-4,CASSLTLRGKAFF,TGTGCCAGCAGTTTAACCTTGCGTGGAAAAGCTTTCTTT
TRBJ1-1,many,.,TRBV29-1,CSVEWIGGTEAFF,TGCAGCGTTGAATGGATAGGGGGGACTGAAGCTTTCTTT
TRBJ2-4,.,TRBD2,TRBV5-1,CASANTSGNAKNIQYF,TGCGCCAGCGCTAACACTAGCGGGAACGCCAAAAACATTCAGTACTTC
TRBJ1-5,.,.,TRBV6-5,CASSHGPSKPQHF,TGCGCCAGCAGCCACGGACCTTCTAAGCCCCAGCATTTT
TRBJ1-1,few,TRBD1,TRBV27,CASRDTGGVTEAFF,TGTGCCAGCAGAGACACAGGGGGTGTCACTGAAGCTTTCTTT
TRBJ2-1,once,TRBD2,TRBV3-1,CASSQEAGGPYSYNEQFF,TGTGCCAGCAGCCAAGAAGCGGGGGGCCCTTACTCCTACAATGAGCAGTTCTTC
TRBJ2-3,many,TRBD2,TRBV7-9,CASSLVPAGGTDTQYF,TGTGCCAGCAGCTTAGTCCCAGCGGGGGGCACAGATACGCAGTATTTT
TRBJ2-3,.,TRBD2,TRBV19,CASSIEASGVDTQYF,TGTGCCAGTAGTATAGAAGCTAGCGGGGTAGATACGCAGTATTTT
TRBJ1-2,many,.,TRBV3-1,CASSQEASLTNYGYTF,TGTGCCAGCAGCCAAGAAGCCAGCCTAACTAACTATGGCTACACCTTC
TRBJ1-1,.,TRBD1,TRBV7-8,CASGPLRGTDTEAFF,TGTGCCAGCGGCCCCCTGAGAGGGACAGACACTGAAGCTTTCTTT
TRBJ1-6,.,.,TRBV12-3/TRBV12-4,CASSLIGAPTSPLHF,TGTGCCAGCAGTTTGATTGGGGCACCCACTTCACCCCTCCACTTT
TRBJ2-7,.,.,TRBV15,CATSYRWSYEQYF,TGTGCCACCAGCTACAGGTGGTCCTACGAGCAGTACTTC
TRBJ1-5,many,.,TRBV6-6,CASSQALVEGPQHF,TGTGCCAGCAGTCAAGCCCTGGTGGAGGGGCCCCAGCATTTT
TRBJ1-3,few,.,TRBV7-9,CASSLTEAGNTIYF,TGTGCCAGCAGCCTGACAGAGGCTGGAAACACCATATATTTT
TRBJ2-5,many,TRBD2,TRBV12-3/TRBV12-4,CASSPGTSGGEETQYF,TGTGCCAGCAGCCCCGGGACTAGCGGGGGGGAAGAGACCCAGTACTTC
TRBJ2-2,many,.,TRBV29-1,CSVEDPGINTGELFF,TGCAGCGTTGAAGATCCCGGGATTAACACCGGGGAGCTGTTTTTT
TRBJ2-3,many,.,TRBV4-2,CASSQEKRTYF,TGTGCCAGCAGCCAAGAGAAGCGGACCTATTTT
TRBJ1-3,few,.,TRBV7-9,CASRTTVNHTIYF,TGTGCCAGCAGAACGACAGTCAACCACACCATATATTTT
TRBJ1-1,many,.,TRBV4-1,CASSQDTGRTEAFF,TGCGCCAGCAGCCAAGACACCGGGCGAACTGAAGCTTTCTTT
TRBJ2-3,.,.,TRBV4-1,CASSQRTKGLTDTQYF,TGCGCCAGCAGCCAGAGGACTAAAGGGCTCACAGATACGCAGTATTTT
TRBJ2-5,many,.,TRBV19,CASTGTGSVYQETQYF,TGTGCCAGTACCGGAACCGGTAGCGTCTACCAAGAGACCCAGTACTTC
TRBJ2-1,many,.,TRBV30,CAWSTSLGEQFF,TGTGCCTGGAGCACTAGCTTAGGTGAGCAGTTCTTC
TRBJ1-1,.,.,TRBV5-1,CASSPWTGMSTEAFF,TGCGCCAGCAGCCCCTGGACGGGGATGAGCACTGAAGCCTTCTTT
TRBJ2-2,few,TRBD2,TRBV12-3/TRBV12-4,CASSLSLAGHTGELFF,TGTGCCAGCAGTCTCAGTCTAGCGGGACACACCGGGGAGCTGTTTTTT
TRBJ2-7,few,.,TRBV5-6,CASHGVLGAHEQYF,TGTGCCAGCCACGGTGTTCTCGGCGCCCACGAGCAGTACTTC
TRBJ1-2,many,TRBD1,TRBV3-1,CASSQTHSGGRYGYTF,TGTGCCAGCAGCCAAACGCATTCAGGGGGCCGCTATGGCTACACCTTC
TRBJ2-3,many,TRBD1,TRBV28,CASSLSARTGGFGDTQYF,TGTGCCAGCAGTTTATCGGCGAGGACAGGGGGTTTTGGGGATACGCAGTATTTT
TRBJ1-2,.,.,TRBV6-5,CAGSYAPGNYGYTF,TGTGCCGGCAGTTACGCTCCGGGAAACTATGGCTACACCTTC
TRBJ2-1,many,.,TRBV4-1,CASSQRAQGRALAEQFF,TGCGCCAGCAGCCAAAGGGCCCAAGGCAGGGCGCTAGCCGAGCAGTTCTTC
TRBJ2-3,many,.,TRBV20-1,CSAPTGLAFTDTQYF,TGCAGTGCCCCCACTGGGCTAGCGTTCACAGATACGCAGTATTTT
TRBJ1-1,once,.,TRBV4-1,CASRTDGQKAFF,TGCGCCAGCAGAACGGACGGTCAAAAGGCTTTCTTT
TRBJ2-7,few,TRBD1,TRBV7-9,CASSPPQRGQIRYEQYF,TGTGCCAGCAGCCCTCCTCAGAGGGGGCAAATTCGGTACGAGCAGTACTTC
TRBJ2-7,.,TRBD1,TRBV4-1,CASSQGTGGIEQYF,TGCGCCAGCAGCCAAGGGACAGGGGGCATCGAGCAGTACTTC
TRBJ2-7,few,.,TRBV27,CASSLLVSAYEQYF,TGTGCCAGCAGTTTATTGGTGTCAGCCTACGAGCAGTACTTC
TRBJ2-6,many,.,TRBV9,CASSVGATSGANVLTF,TGTGCCAGCAGCGTAGGAGCAACCTCTGGGGCCAACGTCCTGACTTTC
TRBJ2-2,few,.,TRBV20-1,CSAQKTGELFF,TGCAGTGCCCAAAAAACCGGGGAGCTGTTTTTT
TRBJ1-6,.,.,TRBV2,CASPAGSPLHF,TGTGCCAGTCCTGCGGGTTCACCCCTCCACTTT
TRBJ2-3,few,.,TRBV19,CASSIVYGGTDTQYF,TGTGCCAGTAGTATAGTTTATGGGGGGACAGATACGCAGTATTTT
TRBJ2-7,many,.,TRBV6-2/TRBV6-3,CASSYAGRTSYEQYF,TGTGCCAGCAGTTACGCGGGACGTACATCCTACGAGCAGTACTTC
TRBJ2-2,many,.,TRBV12-3/TRBV12-4,CASSSTASNTGELFF,TGTGCCAGCAGTTCAACAGCGTCGAACACCGGGGAGCTGTTTTTT
TRBJ2-4,.,.,TRBV20-1,CSATAGRAKNIQYF,TGCAGTGCAACAGCGGGCCGGGCCAAAAACATTCAGTACTTC
TRBJ1-6,many,TRBD1,TRBV7-9,CASSHRQGSSSYNSPLHF,TGTGCCAGCAGTCACCGACAGGGGTCGAGCTCCTATAATTCACCCCTCCACTTT
TRBJ1-4,.,TRBD1,TRBV2,CVSIDPGTARYEKLFF,TGTGTCAGCATCGACCCCGGGACAGCACGTTATGAAAAACTGTTTTTT
TRBJ1-5,many,.,TRBV7-9,CASSQSDSNQPQHF,TGTGCCAGCAGCCAAAGCGACAGCAATCAGCCCCAGCATTTT
TRBJ1-1,.,.,TRBV9,CASGTGMSTEAFF,TGTGCCAGCGGAACAGGGATGAGCACTGAAGCTTTCTTT
TRBJ2-1,many,TRBD2,TRBV11-2,CASSWTSGRGNEQFF,TGTGCCAGCAGCTGGACTAGCGGGAGGGGCAATGAGCAGTTCTTC
TRBJ1-2,.,.,TRBV29-1,CSVEGYMGTGYGYTF,TGCAGCGTTGAAGGGTACATGGGGACGGGCTATGGCTACACCTTC